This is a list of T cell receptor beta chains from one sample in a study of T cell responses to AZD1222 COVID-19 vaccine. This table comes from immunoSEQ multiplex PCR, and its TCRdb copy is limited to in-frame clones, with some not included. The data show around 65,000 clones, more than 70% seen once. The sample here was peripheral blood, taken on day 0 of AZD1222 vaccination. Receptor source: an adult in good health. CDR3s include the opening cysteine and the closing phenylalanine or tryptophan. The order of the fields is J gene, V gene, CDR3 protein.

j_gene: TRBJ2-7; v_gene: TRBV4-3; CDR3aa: CASSQQRPGLVPYEQYF
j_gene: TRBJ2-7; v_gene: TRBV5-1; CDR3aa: CASSLPGQGPYEQYF
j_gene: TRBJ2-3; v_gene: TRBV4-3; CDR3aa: CASSQDLAGGFMDTQYF
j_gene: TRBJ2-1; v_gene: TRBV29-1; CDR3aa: CSVEDSSYNEQFF
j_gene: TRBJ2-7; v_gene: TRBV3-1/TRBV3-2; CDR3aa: CASSQVPGVNNEQYF
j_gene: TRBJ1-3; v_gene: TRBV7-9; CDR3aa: CASTRGTGNTIYF
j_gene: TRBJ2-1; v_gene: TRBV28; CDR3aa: CASSAQGNEQFF
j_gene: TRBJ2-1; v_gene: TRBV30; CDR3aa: CACSGDGNEQFF
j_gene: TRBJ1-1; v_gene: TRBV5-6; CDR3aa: CASSWDRLNTEAFF
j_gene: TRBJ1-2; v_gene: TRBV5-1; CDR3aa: CASSLHTGGYGYTF
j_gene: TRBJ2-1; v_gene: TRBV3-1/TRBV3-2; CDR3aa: CASSQDLAGAHEQFF
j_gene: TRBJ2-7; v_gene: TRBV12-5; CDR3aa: CASGTGEREQYF
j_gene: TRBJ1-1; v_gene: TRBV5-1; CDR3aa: CASSLASGLNTEAFF
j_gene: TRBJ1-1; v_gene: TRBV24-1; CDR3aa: CATSDAVGEAFF
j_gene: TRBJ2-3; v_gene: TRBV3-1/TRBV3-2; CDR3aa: CASSQLDRGPSTDTQYF
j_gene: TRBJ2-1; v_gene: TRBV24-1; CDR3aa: CATSDSYLRTGGFYNEQFF
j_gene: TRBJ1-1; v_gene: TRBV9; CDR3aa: CASSVAPDRNEAFF
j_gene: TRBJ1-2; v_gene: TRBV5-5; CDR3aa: CASSFWEGGGYTF
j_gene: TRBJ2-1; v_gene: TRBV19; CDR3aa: CASTVPGGYNEQFF
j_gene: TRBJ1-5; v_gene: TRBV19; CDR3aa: CASSTGYRPQHF
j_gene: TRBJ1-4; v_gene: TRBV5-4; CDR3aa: CASSAGPPGGATNEKLFF
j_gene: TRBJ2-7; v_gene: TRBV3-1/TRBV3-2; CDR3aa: CASSQDRTVKYF
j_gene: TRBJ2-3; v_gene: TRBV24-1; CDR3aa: CATSDPGTGGSDTQYF
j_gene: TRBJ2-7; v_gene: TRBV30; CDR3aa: CAWYRTGVSYEQYF
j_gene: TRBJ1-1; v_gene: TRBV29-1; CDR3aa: CSVDGGRMNTEAFF
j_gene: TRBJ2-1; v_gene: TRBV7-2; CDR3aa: CASSYTSGGQNEQFF
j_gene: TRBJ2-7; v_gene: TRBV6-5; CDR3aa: CASCIPGRYHEQYF
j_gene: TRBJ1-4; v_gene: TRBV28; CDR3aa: CASSPQGIYANEKLFF
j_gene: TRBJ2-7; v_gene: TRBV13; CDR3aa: CASSLISSYEQYF
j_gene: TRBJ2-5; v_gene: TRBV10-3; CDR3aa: CAISLGTSGGSQETQYF
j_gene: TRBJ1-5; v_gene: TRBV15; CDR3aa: CATSKEGGWGQPQHF
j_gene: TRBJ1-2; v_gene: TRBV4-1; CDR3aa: CASSQDQGAWGYTF
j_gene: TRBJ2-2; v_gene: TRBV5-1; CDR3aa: CASSLTGTSVTGELFF
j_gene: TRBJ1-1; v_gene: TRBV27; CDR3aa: CASRVGGDSTEAFF
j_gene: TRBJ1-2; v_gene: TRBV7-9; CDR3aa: CASSLSSAGGTYDYGYTF
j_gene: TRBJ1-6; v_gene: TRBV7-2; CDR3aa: CASSFQGPPLHF
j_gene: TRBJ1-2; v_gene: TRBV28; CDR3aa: CASSPYGTGSWGYTF
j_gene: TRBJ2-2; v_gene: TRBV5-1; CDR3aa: CASSLGTFLTGELFF
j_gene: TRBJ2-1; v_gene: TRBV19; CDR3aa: CASSGEAGGPNEQFF
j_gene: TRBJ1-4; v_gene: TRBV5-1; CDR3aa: CASSSRDGDEKLFF
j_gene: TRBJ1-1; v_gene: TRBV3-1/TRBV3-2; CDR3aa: CASSLTGDMNTEAFF
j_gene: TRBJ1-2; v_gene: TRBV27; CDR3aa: CASSPTGGGYGYTF
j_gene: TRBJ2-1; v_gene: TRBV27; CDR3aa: CASRELENEQFF
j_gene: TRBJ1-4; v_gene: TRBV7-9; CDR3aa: CASSLGWTGGRVEEKLFF
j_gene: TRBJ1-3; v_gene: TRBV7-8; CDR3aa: CASSVRDMMSGGNTIYF
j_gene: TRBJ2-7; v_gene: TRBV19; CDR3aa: CASSTHRRSSYEQYF
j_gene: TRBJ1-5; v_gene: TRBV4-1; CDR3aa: CASSQAVLSNQPQHF
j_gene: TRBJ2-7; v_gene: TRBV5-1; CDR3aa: CASSLDPGDEQYF
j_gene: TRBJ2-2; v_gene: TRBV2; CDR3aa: CASLIGTSGNTGELFF
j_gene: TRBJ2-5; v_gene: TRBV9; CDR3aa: CASGMDSPGETQYF